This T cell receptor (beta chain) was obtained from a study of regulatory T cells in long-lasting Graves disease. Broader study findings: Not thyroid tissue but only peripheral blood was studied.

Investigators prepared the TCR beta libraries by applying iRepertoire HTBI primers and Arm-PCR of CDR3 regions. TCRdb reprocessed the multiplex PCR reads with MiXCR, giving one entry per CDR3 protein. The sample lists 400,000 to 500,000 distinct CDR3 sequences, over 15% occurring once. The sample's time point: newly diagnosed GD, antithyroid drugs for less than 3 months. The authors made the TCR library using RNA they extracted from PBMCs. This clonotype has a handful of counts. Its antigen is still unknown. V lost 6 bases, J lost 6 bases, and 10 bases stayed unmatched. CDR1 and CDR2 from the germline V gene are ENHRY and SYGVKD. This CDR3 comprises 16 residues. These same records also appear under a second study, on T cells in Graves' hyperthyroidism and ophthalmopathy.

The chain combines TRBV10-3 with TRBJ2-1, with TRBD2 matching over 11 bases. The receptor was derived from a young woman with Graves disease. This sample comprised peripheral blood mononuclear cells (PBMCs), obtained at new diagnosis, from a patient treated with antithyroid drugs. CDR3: CAISGTSGPSTNEQFF. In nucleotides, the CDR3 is TGTGCCATCAGCGGGACTAGCGGTCCATCCACCAATGAGCAGTTCTTC.